This is a list of T cell receptor beta chains from one sample in a study of Ad26.COV2.S vaccination and SARS-CoV-2 variants. The data were produced by immunoSEQ multiplex PCR, yet TCRdb's version contains in-frame clones alone and is incomplete. Among 300,000 to 400,000 clones listed, approximately 86% were seen once. Source: peripheral blood, taken in a trial of Ad26.COV2.S vaccine versus placebo. All receptors derive from a person aged 18-65 years who received the Ad26.COV2.S COVID-19 vaccine or a placebo. The conserved cysteine and the conserved F or W are not part of the CDR3 here.

cdr3_length,v_call,j_call,cdr3_aa
13,TRBV7-2,TRBJ1-5,ASSFAGGSNQPQH
12,TRBV28,TRBJ2-1,ASSVPPGTNEQF
13,TRBV19,TRBJ1-1,ASSMNGFMNTEAF
14,TRBV30,TRBJ1-2,AWSVLLPISWDGYT
11,TRBV6-5,TRBJ1-1,ASRVPGVGEAF
12,TRBV14,TRBJ2-1,ASSQVLAGVEQF
11,TRBV6-2/TRBV6-3,TRBJ1-2,ASSYRQNYGYT
13,TRBV5-1,TRBJ1-4,ASSLEGNSGEKLF
13,TRBV7-2,TRBJ1-1,ASSVKGQANTEAF
14,TRBV28,TRBJ1-3,ASFGQDQISGNTIY
12,TRBV9,TRBJ2-5,ASSVGPGGETQY
14,TRBV4-3,TRBJ2-3,ASSQDRAWGGDTQY
9,TRBV6-4,TRBJ2-1,ASSTGNVQF
12,TRBV19,TRBJ2-1,ASSTGSSYNEQF
11,TRBV7-8,TRBJ2-1,ASGEQGWNEQF
12,TRBV11-3,TRBJ2-3,ASSVGLETDTQY
10,TRBV7-8,TRBJ2-1,ASSPRLPGGF
12,TRBV6-2/TRBV6-3,TRBJ1-2,ASSTGTVLYGYT
14,TRBV4-2,TRBJ1-3,ASSQAERGPGNTIY
11,TRBV25-1,TRBJ1-4,ASSVDRGEKLF
14,TRBV19,TRBJ1-5,ASSISTGGMDQPQH
15,TRBV27,TRBJ2-6,ASSSRQGLAGANVLT
13,TRBV5-4,TRBJ2-7,ASSWGDGATYEQY